This TCR beta chain is drawn from a study of blood T cell repertoires in COVID-19. Across the whole study: PBMCs, B-cell-depleted T cells, or T cells provided the cDNA or gDNA that made up the material.

The CDR3 loop spans 11 amino acids. The V gene's germline CDR1 is DFQATT and CDR2 SNEGSKA (reference sequence). Deletions cut 1 base from V and 5 bases from J, with 5 bases between. The assay was immunoSEQ multiplex PCR, and TCRdb's table has in-frame clones only and misses some. The sample shows approximately 200,000 clones, around 82% of them seen only once. Recruitment covered 20 to 25 US areas and drew participants whose ages spanned roughly 18 to 100 years. Grouping used clinical history reported by participants in a survey and questionnaire. The V gene is TRBV20-1, the J gene TRBJ1-2; no clear D. The sample was PBMCs or T cells enriched from blood (not recorded which). This clonotype was sampled from a man aged 40-55 years who had recovered from COVID-19. The CDR3 DNA sequence: TGCAGTGCTAGAGTTAATTATGGCTACACCTTC. Amino acids: CSARVNYGYTF.